This TCR beta chain was recorded in a study of T cell repertoires in cytomegalovirus infection. Turning to the study itself: Public TCR beta signatures were indicative of both CMV infection and a matching HLA type. Whole-study results and caveats: Frequencies of public TCR beta families were cumulated, and this identified carriers of CMV plus the relevant HLA.

This clonotype was picked up a small number of times. Its antigen is as yet unknown. MiXCR, applied by TCRdb to the reads, yields one record per CDR3 protein. The repertoire includes 150,000 or so distinct CDR3 sequences, roughly a fifth of them detected once, and 25% sits in the top ten. The input for sequencing was CD8+ T cells from cultured PBMCs, taken from culture after CMV antigen stimulation. The sequence derives from a human donor in good health (CMV status not recorded). Some clones in this sample may be carry-over from other donors' samples.

CDR3 amino acids: CASSLPAEKLFF. The DNA for the CDR3 is TGTGCCAGCAGCTTACCTGCTGAAAAACTGTTTTTT. This sequence joins TRBV7-8 and TRBJ1-4; D gene unclear. The CDR3 covers 12 residues. Trimming shortened V by 2 bases and J by 7 bases, and 5 bases separated the two germline ends. Germline loops: CDR1 SGHVS, CDR2 FQNEAQ.